The 23 T cell receptor beta chains in this list originate from one sample, sequenced in a study of response to subunit inactivated influenza vaccine (dated by TCRdb to about 2018). The library relied on RT-PCR. For sequencing, an Illumina HiSeq 2500 was employed. TCRdb trimmed the raw reads at Q25, called clones with MiXCR and kept productive beta chains. Rows with a matching CDR3 protein are joined into one entry that keeps the most common DNA and genes. The sample yields some 850,000 distinct CDR3 sequences; roughly 20% were counted once. The leading ten clones occupy about a tenth of the sample. Sequencing was performed on PBMCs from blood, taken more than 4 days after vaccination. The receptors stem from a man aged 45 to 65 who received an inactivated influenza vaccine. Donor details come from another sample of the same person, matched by shared clones.

This clonotype was counted many times. The chain carries TRBV10-3 and TRBJ2-7; 7 bases are a match to TRBD1. The V segment lost 2 bases and the J segment 3 bases; nucleotides outside the gene matches: 7. This CDR3 spans 15 amino acids. CDR1 is ENHRY, CDR2 SYGVKD, per germline. CDR3 DNA sequence: TGTGCCATCAGTGAGCAAATGGCAGGGGGCTACGAGCAGTACTTC. It yields the protein CAISEQMAGGYEQYF.

The sample holds a few counts of this clonotype. The chain recombines TRBV29-1 with TRBJ2-6; D possibly corresponds to TRBD1 (6 bases). The ends were cut back, 7 bases at V and 4 bases at J, with 14 bases in the middle. Looked up from germline, CDR1 is SQVTM and CDR2 is ANQGSEA. This CDR3 has 14 amino acids. Written as DNA, the CDR3 is TGCAGCGCCCTTACAGGGACCGGGGCCAACGTCCTGACTTTC. Its protein product is CSALTGTGANVLTF.

The chain joins TRBV20-1 to TRBJ2-7; 8 nucleotides line up with TRBD1. After removal of 7 bases from V and 2 bases from J, the junction contained 7 bases not matched to a gene. This CDR3 has 13 residues. The germline V gene has CDR1 DFQATT and CDR2 SNEGSKA (reference sequence). The CDR3 region is CSVRTGSPYEQYF. Here the CDR3 DNA reads TGCAGTGTCAGGACAGGGTCCCCCTACGAGCAGTACTTC.

The V call is TRBV28, the J call TRBJ1-1; D is ambiguous. The CDR3 totals 14 residues. V was shortened by 1 base and J by 4 bases, with 10 bases between the two germline ends. Germline V gives CDR1 MDHEN, CDR2 SYDVKM. The CDR3 DNA sequence: TGTGCCAGCAGTTTATTCCCTTTTGGCACTGAAGCTTTCTTT. Its translation is CASSLFPFGTEAFF.

The DNA of the CDR3 is TGCAGTGCTAGATCCCCAACCGGGGGCACCTACAATGAGCAGTTCTTC. Translated, it gives CSARSPTGGTYNEQFF. The chain combines TRBV20-1 with TRBJ2-1; D is possibly TRBD1 or TRBD2 (6 bases each). The CDR3 contains 16 residues. Trimming stripped 2 bases from V and 2 bases from J, with 16 bases between. Germline V gene lookup returns CDR1 DFQATT and CDR2 SNEGSKA (reference sequence).

The V and J genes are TRBV6-2 or TRBV6-3 and TRBJ2-1, with TRBD2 identical over 8 bases. The CDR3 has 17 amino acids. CDR1 MNHEY and CDR2 SVGEGT come from the germline V gene. After removal of 0 bases from V and 3 bases from J, the junction contained 7 bases not matched to a gene. CDR3 protein: CASSYSKGSGVYNEQFF. CDR3 in DNA: TGTGCCAGCAGTTACTCGAAGGGTAGCGGGGTCTACAATGAGCAGTTCTTC.

Ten or more counts support this clonotype. V is TRBV7-6 and J is TRBJ2-3, with a weak D call TRBD2 (5 bases). CDR1 and CDR2 from the germline V gene are SGHVS and FNYEAQ. V was shortened by 6 bases and J by 4 bases, with 11 bases between the two germline ends. This CDR3 has 13 amino acids. The CDR3 here is CASRGVGADTQYF. The CDR3 DNA follows: TGTGCCAGCAGGGGCGTGGGAGCAGATACGCAGTATTTT.

This clonotype was seen more than once but under ten times. The V and J genes are TRBV20-1 and TRBJ2-1; 11 bases match TRBD2. CDR3 length: 14 residues. Unmatched junction bases numbered 1, after V lost 0 bases and J lost 6 bases. In germline, CDR1 is DFQATT, CDR2 SNEGSKA (reference sequence). The CDR3 bases are TGCAGTGCTAGAGATAGCGGGGGGGTCAATGAGCAGTTCTTC. Translated: CSARDSGGVNEQFF.

This clonotype came up many times. The chain couples TRBV29-1 to TRBJ2-3; D tentatively fits TRBD1 or TRBD2 (5 bases each). The CDR3 runs to 15 residues. The germline CDR1 and CDR2 sequences are SQVTM and ANQGSEA. V was cut by 3 bases and J by 0 bases, with 13 bases left in between. As DNA, the CDR3 is TGCAGCGTTGAGGGGACGGTCACTAGCACAGATACGCAGTATTTT. It yields the protein CSVEGTVTSTDTQYF.

The sample holds many counts of this clonotype. This chain joins TRBV18 and TRBJ2-7; 9 bases match TRBD1. Germline V gives CDR1 KGHSH, CDR2 LQKENI. This CDR3 contains 13 residues. V was clipped by 6 bases and J by 5 bases; unmatched bases: 5. The CDR3 bases are TGTGCCAGCTCGCGGGACAGGGACCACGAGCAGTACTTC. Protein sequence: CASSRDRDHEQYF.

This clonotype has ten or more counts. In DNA form, the CDR3 reads TGTGCCAGCAGTCGACTAGCGGGGGTCAATGAGCAGTTCTTC. This gives the protein CASSRLAGVNEQFF. V gene TRBV27 combines with J gene TRBJ2-1; 12 bases fit TRBD2. The ends lost 5 bases at V and 6 bases at J; junction bases unmatched: 2. In germline, CDR1 is MNHEY, CDR2 SMNVEV (reference sequence). The CDR3 has 14 amino acids.

This clonotype has more than one count but fewer than ten. The chain recombines TRBV29-1 with TRBJ1-1, with 7 nucleotides matching TRBD1. The trim removed 7 bases at V and 3 bases at J, leaving 5 bases unmatched. The CDR3 extends over 12 amino acids. Germline V lookup: CDR1 SQVTM, CDR2 ANQGSEA. This CDR3 reads CSARGGYTEAFF. CDR3 in DNA: TGCAGCGCCCGAGGGGGCTACACTGAAGCTTTCTTT.

This chain uses TRBV4-1 with TRBJ1-2; 9 bases match TRBD1. The CDR3 is 17 residues long. V lost 3 bases to trimming and J lost 6 bases; unmatched junction nucleotides: 14. Germline V gene lookup returns CDR1 MGHRA and CDR2 YSYEKL. CDR3 in amino acids: CASSQSPGQGVSDGYTF. CDR3 nucleotide sequence: TGCGCCAGCAGCCAGTCACCGGGACAGGGAGTTTCAGATGGCTACACCTTC.

The J gene is TRBJ2-1, the V gene TRBV7-9; 7 nucleotides line up with TRBD2. The CDR3 runs to 13 residues. V dropped 11 bases and J dropped 2; count of bases not matched to a gene: 6. Germline lookup yields CDR1 SEHNR and CDR2 FQNEAQ (reference sequence). CDR3 amino acids: CAGRGRAYNEQFF. The CDR3 nucleotides read TGTGCCGGTCGGGGGAGGGCCTACAATGAGCAGTTCTTC.

This clonotype was seen many times. The chain links TRBV20-1 to TRBJ2-2; TRBD1 or TRBD2 may be the D gene (5 bases each). Germline V CDR1 and CDR2: DFQATT, SNEGSKA (reference sequence). The CDR3 covers 14 residues. V shed 6 bases and J shed 6 bases, with 17 bases lying between them. CDR3: CSAGRLRDAGELFF. The DNA for the CDR3 is TGCAGTGCGGGACGACTTCGGGATGCCGGGGAGCTGTTTTTT.

There are a few counts of this clonotype. The V gene is TRBV7-9, the J gene TRBJ1-2, with no clear D. Germline V gene lookup returns CDR1 SEHNR and CDR2 FQNEAQ (reference sequence). The CDR3 totals 15 residues. Trimming shortened V by 5 bases and J by 8 bases, and 21 bases separated the two germline ends. For the CDR3, the DNA is TGTGCCAGCAGCCAAAGCGTTCCGGACGTTCTGGGCTACACCTTC. Amino acids: CASSQSVPDVLGYTF.

The V call is TRBV27, the J call TRBJ1-1; D is unresolved. Trimming took 7 bases from V and 0 from J, leaving 15 bases between them. The germline V gene encodes CDR1 MNHEY and CDR2 SMNVEV (reference sequence). The CDR3 has 15 residues. Here the CDR3 DNA reads TGTGCCAGCACGTCGTCCGTCCTCATGAACACTGAAGCTTTCTTT. Translating gives CASTSSVLMNTEAFF.

The chain recombines TRBV12-3 or TRBV12-4 with TRBJ1-1; the D gene is possibly TRBD1 (5 bases). V lost 7 bases to trimming and J lost 0 bases, with 9 bases between them. This CDR3 has 13 amino acids. This chain's CDR3 is CASNKQVNTEAFF. In DNA form, the CDR3 reads TGTGCCAGCAATAAACAGGTGAACACTGAAGCTTTCTTT.

This chain joins TRBV27 and TRBJ2-1, with 9 bases that match TRBD2. After removal of 6 bases from V and 3 bases from J, the junction contained 6 bases not matched to a gene. CDR1 MNHEY and CDR2 SMNVEV come from the germline V gene (reference sequence). This CDR3 has 15 residues. The CDR3 bases are TGTGCCAGCAGGCCAGCGGGGGGTGTCTACAATGAGCAGTTCTTC. It translates to CASRPAGGVYNEQFF.

This clonotype was picked up one time. This chain uses TRBV6-1 with TRBJ2-7; 8 bases line up with TRBD2. Per the germline V gene, CDR1 is MNHNS and CDR2 is SASEGT. The CDR3 totals 15 residues. V gave up 8 bases and J gave up 5 bases; unmatched junction bases: 14. The DNA for the CDR3 is TGTGCCAGCTCCTTAGCGGGGCCCGTCACTGACGAGCAGTACTTC. Translated: CASSLAGPVTDEQYF.

The chain carries TRBV20-1 and TRBJ2-4; D remains ambiguous. Germline CDR1 and CDR2: DFQATT and SNEGSKA (reference sequence). The CDR3 has 14 amino acids. The germline V and J ends were trimmed by 5 bases and 1 base, with 12 bases remaining between them. The CDR3 is CSAPDWIAKNIQYF. CDR3 DNA sequence: TGCAGTGCTCCCGACTGGATTGCCAAAAACATTCAGTACTTC.

A few counts support this clonotype. J is TRBJ2-3 and V is TRBV7-2; D is undetermined. CDR3 length equals 13 residues. Looked up from germline, CDR1 is SGHTA and CDR2 is FQGNSA. Trimming shortened V by 1 base and J by 5 bases, and 7 bases separated the two germline ends. CDR3 DNA: TGTGCCAGCAGCTTAGTGTCCATAGATACGCAGTATTTT. It yields the protein CASSLVSIDTQYF. Full variable domain (remainder filled in from reference TRBV7-2 and TRBJ2-3): GAGVSQSPSNKVTEKGKDVELRCDPISGHTALYWYRQSLGQGLEFLIYFQGNSAPDKSGLPSDRFSAERTGGSVSTLTIQRTQQEDSAVYLCASSLVSIDTQYFGPGTRLTVL.

There are many counts of this clonotype. The chain uses TRBV20-1 and TRBJ2-5; 10 nucleotides agree with TRBD2. The germline V gene encodes CDR1 DFQATT and CDR2 SNEGSKA (reference sequence). V shed 8 bases and J 3 bases; nucleotides not matched to a gene: 12. This CDR3 is 15 amino acids long. CDR3 nucleotides: TGCAGTTCGCCCACCAGCGGGGGGGCTGAAGAGACCCAGTACTTC. Protein product: CSSPTSGGAEETQYF.